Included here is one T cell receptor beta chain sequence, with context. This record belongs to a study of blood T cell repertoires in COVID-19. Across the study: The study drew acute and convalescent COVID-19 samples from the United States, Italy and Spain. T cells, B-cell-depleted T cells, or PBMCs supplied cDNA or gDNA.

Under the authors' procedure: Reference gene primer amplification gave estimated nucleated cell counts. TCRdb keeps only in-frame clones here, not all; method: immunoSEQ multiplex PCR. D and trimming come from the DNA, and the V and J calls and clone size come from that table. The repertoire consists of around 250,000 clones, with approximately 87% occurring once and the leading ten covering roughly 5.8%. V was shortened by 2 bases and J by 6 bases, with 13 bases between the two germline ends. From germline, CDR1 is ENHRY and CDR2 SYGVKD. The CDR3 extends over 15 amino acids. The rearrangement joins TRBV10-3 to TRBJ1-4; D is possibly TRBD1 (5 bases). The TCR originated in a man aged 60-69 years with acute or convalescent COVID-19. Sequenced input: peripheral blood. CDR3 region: CAISEGGTPDEKLFF. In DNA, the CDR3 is TGTGCCATCAGTGAGGGCGGGACTCCTGATGAAAAACTGTTTTTT.